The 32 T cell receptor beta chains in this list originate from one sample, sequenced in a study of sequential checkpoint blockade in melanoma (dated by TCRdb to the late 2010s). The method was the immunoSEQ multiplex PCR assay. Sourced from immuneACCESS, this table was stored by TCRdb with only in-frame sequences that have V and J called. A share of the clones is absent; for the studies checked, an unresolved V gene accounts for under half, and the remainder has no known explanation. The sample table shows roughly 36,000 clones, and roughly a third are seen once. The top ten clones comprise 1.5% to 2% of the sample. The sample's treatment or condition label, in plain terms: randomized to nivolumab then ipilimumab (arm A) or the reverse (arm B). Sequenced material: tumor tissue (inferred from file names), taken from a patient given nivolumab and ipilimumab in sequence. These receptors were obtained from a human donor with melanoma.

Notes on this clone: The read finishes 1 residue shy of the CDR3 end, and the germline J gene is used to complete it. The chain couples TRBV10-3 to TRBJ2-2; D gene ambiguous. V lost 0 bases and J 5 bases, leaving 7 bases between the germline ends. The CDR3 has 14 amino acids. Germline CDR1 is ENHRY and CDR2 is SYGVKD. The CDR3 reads CAISESSKTGELFF. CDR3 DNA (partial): TGTGCCATCAGTGAGTCCTCAAAGACCGGGGAGCTGTTT.

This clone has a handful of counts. Here the CDR3 reads CASSLEAGVGHEQFF. The CDR3 DNA sequence: TGTGCCAGCAGTTTAGAAGCAGGGGTCGGGCATGAGCAGTTCTTC. The V call is TRBV9, the J call TRBJ2-1; maybe TRBD1 (6 bases). CDR1 and CDR2 from the germline V gene are SGDLS and YYNGEE. This CDR3 is built from 15 residues. V was trimmed by 5 bases and J by 8 bases, leaving 20 bases between them.

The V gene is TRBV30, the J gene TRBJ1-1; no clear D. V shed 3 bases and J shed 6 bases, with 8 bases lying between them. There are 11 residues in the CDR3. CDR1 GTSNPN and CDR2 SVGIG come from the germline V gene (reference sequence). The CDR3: CAWSLLSEAFF. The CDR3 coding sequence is TGTGCCTGGAGCCTCTTATCTGAAGCTTTCTTT.

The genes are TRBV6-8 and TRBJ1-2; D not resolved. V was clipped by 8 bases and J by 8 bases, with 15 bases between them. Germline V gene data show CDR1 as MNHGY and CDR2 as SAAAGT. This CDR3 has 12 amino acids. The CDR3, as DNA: TGTGCCAGCCGGGGATGGGCAGGCGGCTACACCTTC. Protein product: CASRGWAGGYTF.

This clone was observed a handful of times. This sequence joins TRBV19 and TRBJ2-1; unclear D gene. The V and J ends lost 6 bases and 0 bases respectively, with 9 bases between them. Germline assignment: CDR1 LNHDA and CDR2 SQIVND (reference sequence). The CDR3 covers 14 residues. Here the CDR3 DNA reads TGTGCCAGTAGAGGGTCCGCCTCCTACAATGAGCAGTTCTTC. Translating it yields CASRGSASYNEQFF.

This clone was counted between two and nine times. CDR3 region: CAVKASGGSDTQYF. CDR3 DNA: TGTGCCGTCAAGGCCAGCGGGGGTTCAGATACGCAGTATTTT. The V gene is TRBV6-8, the J gene TRBJ2-3, with 8 nucleotides matching TRBD2. This CDR3 comprises 14 residues. Germline V gives CDR1 MNHGY, CDR2 SAAAGT. Trimming took 11 bases from V and 4 from J; bases not matched to a gene: 11.

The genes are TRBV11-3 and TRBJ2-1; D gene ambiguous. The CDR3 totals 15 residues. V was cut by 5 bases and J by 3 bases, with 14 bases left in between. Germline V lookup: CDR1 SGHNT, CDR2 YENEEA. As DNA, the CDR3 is TGTGCCAGCAGCCCATCGGGTCCTAGCTACAATGAGCAGTTCTTC. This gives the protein CASSPSGPSYNEQFF.

This CDR3 is CASSRDRLNTEAFF. The CDR3 DNA follows: TGTGCCAGCTCCCGGGACAGGCTCAACACTGAAGCTTTCTTT. The rearrangement uses TRBV18 and TRBJ1-1, with TRBD1 identical over 8 bases. The CDR3 contains 14 residues. J lost 2 bases, V lost 6 bases, and 5 bases had no gene match. Germline loops: CDR1 KGHSH, CDR2 LQKENI.

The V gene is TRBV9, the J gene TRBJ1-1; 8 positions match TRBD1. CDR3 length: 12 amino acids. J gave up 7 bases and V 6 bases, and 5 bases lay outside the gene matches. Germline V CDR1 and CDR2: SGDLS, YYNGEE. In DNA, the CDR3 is TGTGCCAGCACCCGGACAGGGAATGAAGCTTTCTTT. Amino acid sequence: CASTRTGNEAFF.

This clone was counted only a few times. This CDR3 reads CASSEAFSGRVYEQYF. The CDR3 DNA, read in part, is TGTGCCAGCAGTGAAGCTTTTAGCGGGAGGGTCTACGAGCAGTAC. The chain uses TRBV6-1 and TRBJ2-7; 11 bases agree with TRBD2. The DNA ends 1 residue before the CDR3 does, and the rest of the CDR3 is filled in from the germline J gene. The germline CDR1 and CDR2 sequences are MNHNS and SASEGT. The CDR3 spans 16 residues. J was trimmed by 3 bases and V by 0 bases; bases with no gene match: 4.

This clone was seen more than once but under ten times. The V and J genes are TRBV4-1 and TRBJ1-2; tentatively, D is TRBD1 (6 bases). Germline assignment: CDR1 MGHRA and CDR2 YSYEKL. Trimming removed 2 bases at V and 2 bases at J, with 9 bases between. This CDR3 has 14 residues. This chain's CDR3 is CASSQPDRNYGYTF. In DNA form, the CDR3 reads TGCGCCAGCAGCCAACCGGACAGAAACTATGGCTACACCTTC.

In nucleotides, the CDR3 is TGTGCCAGTACTTTCAGCCGGGGAAGAACTAATGAAAAACTGTTTTTT. Residues: CASTFSRGRTNEKLFF. The chain employs TRBV19 and TRBJ1-4, with unresolved D. Germline V CDR1 and CDR2: LNHDA, SQIVND (reference sequence). Trimming took 7 bases from V and 1 from J, leaving 16 bases between them. This CDR3 is built from 16 residues.

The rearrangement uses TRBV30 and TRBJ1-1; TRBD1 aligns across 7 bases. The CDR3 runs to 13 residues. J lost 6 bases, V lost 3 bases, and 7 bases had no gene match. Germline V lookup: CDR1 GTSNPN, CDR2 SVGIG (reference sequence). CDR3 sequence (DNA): TGTGCCTGGAGCCAGCACGGGACAGCTGAAGCTTTCTTT. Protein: CAWSQHGTAEAFF. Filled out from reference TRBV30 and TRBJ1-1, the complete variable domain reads SQTIHQWPATLVQPVGSPLSLECTVEGTSNPNLYWYRQAAGRGLQLLFYSVGIGQISSEVPQNLSASRPQDRQFILSSKKLLLSDSGFYLCAWSQHGTAEAFFGQGTRLTVV.

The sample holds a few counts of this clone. As DNA, the CDR3 is TGCAGCGTTGAAGTACAGGGGAACACTGAAGCTTTCTTT. Residues: CSVEVQGNTEAFF. The chain recombines TRBV29-1 with TRBJ1-1, with TRBD1 as a possible D gene (6 bases). The CDR3 sequence is 13 residues long. Germline V gives CDR1 SQVTM, CDR2 ANQGSEA. Trimming took 1 base from V and 1 from J, leaving 7 bases between them.

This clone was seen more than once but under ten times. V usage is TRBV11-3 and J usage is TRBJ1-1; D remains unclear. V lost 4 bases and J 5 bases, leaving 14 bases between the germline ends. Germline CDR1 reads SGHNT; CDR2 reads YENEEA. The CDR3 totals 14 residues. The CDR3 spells CASSSWTRATEAFF. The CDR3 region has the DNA TGTGCCAGCAGCTCATGGACCCGGGCAACTGAAGCTTTCTTT. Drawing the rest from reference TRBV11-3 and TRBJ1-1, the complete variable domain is EAGVVQSPRYKIIEKKQPVAFWCNPISGHNTLYWYLQNLGQGPELLIRYENEEAVDDSQLPKDRFSAERLKGVDSTLKIQPAELGDSAVYLCASSSWTRATEAFFGQGTRLTVV.

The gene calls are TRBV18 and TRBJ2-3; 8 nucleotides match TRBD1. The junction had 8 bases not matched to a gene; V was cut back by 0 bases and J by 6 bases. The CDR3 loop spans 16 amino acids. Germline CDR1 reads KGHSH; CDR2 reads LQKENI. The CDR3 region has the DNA TGTGCCAGCTCACCACCGAGGGCAGGGGGCGAGGATACGCAGTATTTT. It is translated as CASSPPRAGGEDTQYF.

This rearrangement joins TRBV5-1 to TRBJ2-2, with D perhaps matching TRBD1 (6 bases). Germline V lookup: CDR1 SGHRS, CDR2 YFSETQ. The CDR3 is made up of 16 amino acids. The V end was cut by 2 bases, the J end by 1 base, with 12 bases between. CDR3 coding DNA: TGCGCCAGCAGCTTCGGTGGGGGCGGGAACACCGGGGAGCTGTTTTTT. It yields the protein CASSFGGGGNTGELFF.

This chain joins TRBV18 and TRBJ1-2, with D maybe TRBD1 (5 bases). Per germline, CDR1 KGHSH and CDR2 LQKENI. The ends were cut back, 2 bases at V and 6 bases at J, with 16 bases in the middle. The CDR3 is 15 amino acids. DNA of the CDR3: TGTGCCAGCTCACCAAGGCGGGCAGGGATGGATGGCTACACCTTC. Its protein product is CASSPRRAGMDGYTF.

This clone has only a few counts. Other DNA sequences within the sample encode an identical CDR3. CDR3 in DNA: TGCGCCAGCAGCTTGGCCGGGACAGGGAATGAAAAACTGTTTTTT. The encoded protein is CASSLAGTGNEKLFF. The gene calls are TRBV5-1 and TRBJ1-4, with 9 bases fitting TRBD1. The CDR3 is 15 residues long. After removal of 0 bases from V and 5 bases from J, the junction contained 2 bases not matched to a gene. Germline V CDR1 and CDR2: SGHRS, YFSETQ.

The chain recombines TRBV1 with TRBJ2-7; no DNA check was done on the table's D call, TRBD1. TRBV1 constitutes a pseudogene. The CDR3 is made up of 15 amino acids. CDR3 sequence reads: CASSQQAGETYEQYF. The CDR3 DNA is TGCGCCAGCAGCCAACAGGCAGGGGAAACCTACGAGCAGTACTTC.

DNA of the CDR3: TGTGCCAGCAGACCAAGATCTAGTAGGCCTAAAACTGAAGCTTTCTTT. It translates to CASRPRSSRPKTEAFF. The genes are TRBV6-8 and TRBJ1-1; D unclear. Germline V CDR1 and CDR2: MNHGY, SAAAGT. The CDR3 runs to 16 residues. Trimming cost V 6 bases and J 5 bases, with 22 bases left between them.

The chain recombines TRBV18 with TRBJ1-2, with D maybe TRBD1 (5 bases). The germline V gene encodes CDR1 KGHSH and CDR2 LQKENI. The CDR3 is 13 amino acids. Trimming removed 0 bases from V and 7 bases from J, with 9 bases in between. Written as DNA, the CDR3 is TGTGCCAGCTCACCACCTCAACAGGCTGGCTACACCTTC. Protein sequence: CASSPPQQAGYTF.

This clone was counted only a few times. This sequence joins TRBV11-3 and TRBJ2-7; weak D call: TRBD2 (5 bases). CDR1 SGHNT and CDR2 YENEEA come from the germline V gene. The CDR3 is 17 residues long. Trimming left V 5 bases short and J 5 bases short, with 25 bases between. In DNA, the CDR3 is TGTGCCAGCAGCCCCCGCGGTGCTCGGGAAGGCCTCAACGAGCAGTACTTC. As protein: CASSPRGAREGLNEQYF.

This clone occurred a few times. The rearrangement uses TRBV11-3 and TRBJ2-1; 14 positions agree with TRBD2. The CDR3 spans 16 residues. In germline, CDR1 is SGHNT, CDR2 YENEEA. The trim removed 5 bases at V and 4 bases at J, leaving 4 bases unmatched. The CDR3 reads CASSPRLAGGYNEQFF. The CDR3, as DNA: TGTGCCAGCAGCCCTAGACTAGCGGGAGGGTACAATGAGCAGTTCTTC.

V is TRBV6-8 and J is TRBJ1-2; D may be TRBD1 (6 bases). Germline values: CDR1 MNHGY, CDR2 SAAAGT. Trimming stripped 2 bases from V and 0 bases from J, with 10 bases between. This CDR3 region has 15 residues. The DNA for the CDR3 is TGTGCCAGCAGTTACGGGCAGGGGTCTAACTATGGCTACACCTTC. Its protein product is CASSYGQGSNYGYTF.

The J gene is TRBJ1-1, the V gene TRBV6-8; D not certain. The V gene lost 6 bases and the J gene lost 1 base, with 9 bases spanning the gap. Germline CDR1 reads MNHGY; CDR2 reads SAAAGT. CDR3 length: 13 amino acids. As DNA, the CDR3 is TGTGCCAGCAGCCCCGTCCCGAACACTGAAGCTTTCTTT. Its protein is CASSPVPNTEAFF.

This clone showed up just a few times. The CDR3 sequence is CASSYWIGTEAFF. Written as DNA, the CDR3 is TGTGCCAGCAGTTATTGGATAGGGACTGAAGCTTTCTTT. The chain employs TRBV6-8 and TRBJ1-1; no definite D call. CDR3 length equals 13 residues. Germline assignment: CDR1 MNHGY and CDR2 SAAAGT. V was cut by 3 bases and J by 5 bases, with 10 bases left in between.

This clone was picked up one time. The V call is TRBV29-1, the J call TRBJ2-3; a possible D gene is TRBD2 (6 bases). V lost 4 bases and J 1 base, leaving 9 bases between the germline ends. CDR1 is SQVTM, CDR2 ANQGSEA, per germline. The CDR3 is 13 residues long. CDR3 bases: TGCAGCGTTGGGGGGGTAGGCACAGATACGCAGTATTTT. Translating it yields CSVGGVGTDTQYF.

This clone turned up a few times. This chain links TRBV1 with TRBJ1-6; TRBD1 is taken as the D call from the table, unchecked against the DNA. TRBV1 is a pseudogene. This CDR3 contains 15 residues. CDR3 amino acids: CASSLGTTGVSPLHF. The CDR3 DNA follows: TGCGCCAGCAGCCTAGGAACGACAGGGGTGTCACCCCTCCACTTT.

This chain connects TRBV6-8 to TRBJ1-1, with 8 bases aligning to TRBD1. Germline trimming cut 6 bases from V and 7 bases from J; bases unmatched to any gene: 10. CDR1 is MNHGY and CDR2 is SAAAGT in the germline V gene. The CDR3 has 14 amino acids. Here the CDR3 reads CASSDTGGPREAFF. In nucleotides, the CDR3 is TGTGCCAGCAGCGACACAGGGGGGCCCCGTGAAGCTTTCTTT.

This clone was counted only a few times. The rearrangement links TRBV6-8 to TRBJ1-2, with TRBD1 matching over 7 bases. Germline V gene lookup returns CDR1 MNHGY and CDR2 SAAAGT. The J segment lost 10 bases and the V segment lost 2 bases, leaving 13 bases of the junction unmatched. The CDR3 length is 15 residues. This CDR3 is CASSYGQAMATDYTF. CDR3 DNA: TGTGCCAGCAGTTACGGACAGGCTATGGCTACAGACTACACCTTC.

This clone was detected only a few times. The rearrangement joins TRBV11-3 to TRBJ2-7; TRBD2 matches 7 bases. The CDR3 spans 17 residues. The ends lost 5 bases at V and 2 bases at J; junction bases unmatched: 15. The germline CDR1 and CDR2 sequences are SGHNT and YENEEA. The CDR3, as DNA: TGTGCCAGCAGCCTAGGGTGGGGAGGGAGTGCCACCTACGAGCAGTACTTC. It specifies CASSLGWGGSATYEQYF.